This is a list of T cell receptor beta chains from one sample in a study of sequential checkpoint blockade in melanoma. Sequenced by immunoSEQ multiplex PCR; TCRdb stores in-frame clones only, minus some. The sample lists about 5,000 clones, approximately 30% seen once, with 20% to 25% in the top ten. The source material was tumor tissue (inferred from file names), sampled from a patient given nivolumab and ipilimumab in sequence. These receptors were taken from a human donor with melanoma. Both conserved end residues are part of each CDR3. A D gene is named only where the DNA matches it firmly. Size tells how often a clone was seen (once, few, many) or the class of an expanded clone, and some rows leave it out.

>-|-|TRBJ2-2|TRBV19
CASSIMQGGTGELFF
TGTGCCAGTAGTATAATGCAGGGAGGCACCGGGGAGCTGTTTTTT
>few|TRBD2|TRBJ2-5|TRBV11-3
CASSHLRQRERETQYF
TGTGCCAGCAGCCACTTACGGCAGCGGGAGCGAGAGACCCAGTACTTC
>-|-|TRBJ2-5|TRBV18
CASSPPGQEETQYF
TGTGCCAGCTCACCTCCGGGACAAGAAGAGACCCAGTACTTC
>few|-|TRBJ1-2|TRBV6-8
CASSAVQGGYGYTF
TGTGCCAGCAGTGCCGTTCAGGGTGGTTATGGCTACACCTTC
>-|TRBD1|TRBJ2-6|TRBV18
CASSPTGESGANVLTF
TGTGCCAGCTCACCAACAGGGGAATCCGGGGCCAACGTCCTGACTTTC
>-|TRBD2|TRBJ2-7|TRBV11-3
CASSGGLAGGSYEQYF
TGTGCCAGCAGCGGGGGACTAGCGGGAGGATCCTACGAGCAGTACTTC
>many|TRBD2|TRBJ2-5|TRBV28
CASSWSLGGTSGSRTFGTQYF
TGTGCCAGCAGCTGGTCCCTTGGCGGGACTAGCGGGAGCCGGACCTTCGGGACCCAGTACTTC
>many|-|TRBJ2-6|TRBV7-4
CASEEGAGANVLTF
TGTGCCAGCGAAGAGGGGGCTGGGGCCAACGTCCTGACTTTC
>-|TRBD2|TRBJ2-7|TRBV12-5
CASGSTTSGGATYEQYF
TGTGCTAGTGGTTCGACGACTAGCGGGGGTGCAACCTACGAGCAGTACTTC
>medium-sized|-|TRBJ1-2|TRBV6-8
CASSERQFWHGYTF
TGTGCCAGCAGCGAGAGACAGTTTTGGCATGGCTACACCTTC
>many|TRBD1|TRBJ1-5|TRBV11-3
CASSLKGQNQPQHF
TGTGCCAGCAGCCTAAAGGGACAGAATCAGCCCCAGCATTTT
>-|-|TRBJ1-1|TRBV11-3
CASSRDGLDTEAFF
TGTGCCAGCAGCCGGGACGGACTTGACACTGAAGCTTTCTTT
>few|TRBD1|TRBJ2-1|TRBV11-3
CASSYLGQGAYNEQFF
TGTGCCAGCAGCTACCTGGGACAGGGGGCATACAATGAGCAGTTCTTC
>few|-|TRBJ2-5|TRBV6-8
CASSYPGEETQYF
TGTGCCAGCAGTTACCCGGGAGAAGAGACCCAGTACTTC
>-|-|TRBJ1-1|TRBV28
CASSQGPVSTEAFF
TGTGCCAGCAGTCAAGGCCCCGTGTCCACTGAAGCTTTCTTT
>-|-|TRBJ1-3|TRBV11-3
CASSMPSGRGNTIYF
TGTGCCAGCAGCATGCCGAGCGGTCGGGGAAACACCATATATTTT
>-|TRBD2|TRBJ2-7|TRBV6-8
CASSYFPSGGALEQYF
TGTGCCAGCAGTTACTTCCCTAGCGGGGGGGCCCTCGAGCAGTACTTC
>many|-|TRBJ1-2|TRBV1
CASGGPDANYGYTF
TGCGCCAGCGGGGGGCCAGATGCTAACTATGGCTACACCTTC
>few|TRBD1|TRBJ1-5|TRBV6-8
CASSSRGGNQPQHF
TGTGCCAGCAGTTCCAGGGGGGGGAATCAGCCCCAGCATTTT
>-|TRBD2|TRBJ2-7|TRBV10-2
CASSLASGNEQYF
TGCGCCAGCAGTCTCGCTAGCGGGAACGAGCAGTACTTC
>medium-sized|-|TRBJ1-4|TRBV11-3
CASSKLTATNEKLFF
TGTGCCAGCAGCAAACTTACAGCAACTAATGAAAAACTGTTTTTT
>-|-|TRBJ2-7|TRBV6-8
CASGSDRFLEQYF
TGTGCCAGCGGCTCAGACAGGTTTTTGGAGCAGTACTTC
>-|-|TRBJ2-3|TRBV4-1
CASSRFVADTDTQYF
TGCGCCAGCAGCCGCTTTGTAGCGGACACAGATACGCAGTATTTT
>-|TRBD1|TRBJ2-3|TRBV25-1
CASRRTGLVTDTQYF
TGTGCCAGCCGGAGGACAGGACTTGTCACAGATACGCAGTATTTT
>-|-|TRBJ2-7|TRBV6-8
CASSDWGRGNYEQYF
TGTGCCAGCAGTGATTGGGGCAGGGGAAACTACGAGCAGTACTTC
>-|-|TRBJ1-2|TRBV11-3
CASLIIISRKTYGYTF
TGTGCCAGCCTTATAATTATCTCGCGAAAGACCTATGGCTACACCTTC
>few|-|TRBJ2-7|TRBV28
CASSSAAYEQYF
TGTGCCAGCAGTTCGGCGGCCTACGAGCAGTACTTC
>few|-|TRBJ1-4|TRBV1
CASSLSGQQGGNEKLFF
TGCGCCAGCAGCCTCTCCGGGCAACAGGGGGGTAATGAAAAACTGTTTTTT
>many|-|TRBJ1-2|TRBV10-3
CAISESWTASYGYTF
TGTGCCATCAGTGAGTCCTGGACAGCAAGCTATGGCTACACCTTC
>-|-|TRBJ1-6|TRBV11-3
CASSLRDYNSPLHF
TGTGCCAGCAGCTTAAGGGACTATAATTCACCCCTCCACTTT
>-|TRBD2|TRBJ2-7|TRBV6-8
CASRSLPGTSWEQYF
TGTGCCAGCAGAAGCCTGCCGGGGACTAGTTGGGAGCAGTACTTC
>-|-|TRBJ1-5|TRBV6-7
CASKENTGNQPQHF
TGTGCCAGCAAAGAAAACACCGGCAATCAGCCCCAGCATTTT
>-|-|TRBJ2-7|TRBV19
CASSTYTGSYEQYF
TGTGCCAGTAGTACCTATACAGGGTCCTACGAGCAGTACTTC
>-|TRBD1|TRBJ1-5|TRBV15
CATSTRDRNQPQHF
TGTGCCACCAGCACCCGGGACAGGAATCAGCCCCAGCATTTT
>once|-|TRBJ2-7|TRBV18
CASSPPSQGTYEQYF
TGTGCCAGCTCACCACCGAGCCAGGGCACCTACGAGCAGTACTTC
>medium-sized|TRBD2|TRBJ2-3|TRBV6-8
CASTTSGIGDTQYF
TGTGCCAGCACGACTAGCGGGATTGGAGATACGCAGTATTTT
>-|-|TRBJ1-3|TRBV18
CASSPQIVQGSGNTIYF
TGTGCCAGCTCACCACAAATCGTACAGGGCTCTGGAAACACCATATATTTT
>-|TRBD1|TRBJ1-2|TRBV19
CASSRDRGRDYTF
TGTGCCAGTAGTAGGGACAGGGGAAGAGACTACACCTTC
>once|-|TRBJ2-1|TRBV5-1
CASSLVGLSYNEQFF
TGCGCCAGCAGCTTGGTTGGGCTTTCCTACAATGAGCAGTTCTTC
>few|-|TRBJ2-7|TRBV11-3
CASSLGFSNYEQYF
TGTGCCAGCAGCTTAGGGTTTAGTAACTACGAGCAGTACTTC
>-|-|TRBJ1-1|TRBV9
CASSAGTVNTEAFF
TGTGCCAGCAGCGCCGGGACGGTGAACACTGAAGCTTTCTTT
>few|-|TRBJ2-2|TRBV28
CASSPNLPTGELFF
TGTGCCAGCAGTCCGAACCTACCCACCGGGGAGCTGTTTTTT
>few|-|TRBJ1-2|TRBV28
CASSPGGLDGYTF
TGTGCCAGCAGTCCCGGGGGGCTTGACGGCTACACCTTC
>few|TRBD2|TRBJ2-3|TRBV2
CASNPGLAGLTDTQYF
TGTGCCAGCAACCCTGGACTAGCGGGCCTCACAGATACGCAGTATTTT
>many|-|TRBJ1-2|TRBV11-3
CASSSPQGSFNYGYTF
TGTGCCAGCAGCTCCCCCCAGGGGTCCTTTAACTATGGCTACACCTTC
>-|-|TRBJ1-2|TRBV6-8
CASSRTGNYGYTF
TGTGCCAGCAGTAGGACCGGGAACTATGGCTACACCTTC